This entry concerns a single TCR beta chain. Its antigen is undetermined. TCRdb's table, derived via immunoSEQ multiplex PCR, lists solely in-frame clones and lacks some. Of around 90,000 clones listed, roughly 92% are singletons. This entry is derived from a study of graft-versus-host responses after intestinal transplantation. At the level of the study: Tacrolimus plus steroids were given to all recipients for roughly three years, preceded by anti-thymocyte globulin induction.

Notes on the study in general: GvH clones appeared in recipient marrow, some first in ileum or blood. The highest levels of circulating GvH clones went along with early declines in HvG clones after transplant. In patients with graft-donor T cell macrochimerism, allograft graft-versus-host to host-versus-graft clonal ratios were high.

Germline V gives CDR1 SGHKS, CDR2 YYEKEE (reference sequence). V shed 1 base, J shed 6 bases, and the junction held 5 bases outside the gene matches. The CDR3 has 14 residues. V is TRBV5-5 and J is TRBJ2-7, with 9 bases aligning to TRBD1. The sample in question was unstimulated CD4+ T cells sorted from spleen or lymph node cells, obtained before intestinal transplant. This receptor was obtained from a human donor who received an intestinal transplant. CDR3: CASSLRTGAGEQYF. The CDR3 region has the DNA TGTGCCAGCAGCTTGAGGACAGGGGCAGGCGAGCAGTACTTC. Supplemented by reference TRBV5-5 and TRBJ2-7, the full variable domain reads DAGVTQSPTHLIKTRGQQVTLRCSPISGHKSVSWYQQVLGQGPQFIFQYYEKEERGRGNFPDRFSARQFPNYSSELNVNALLLGDSALYLCASSLRTGAGEQYFGPGTRLTVT.